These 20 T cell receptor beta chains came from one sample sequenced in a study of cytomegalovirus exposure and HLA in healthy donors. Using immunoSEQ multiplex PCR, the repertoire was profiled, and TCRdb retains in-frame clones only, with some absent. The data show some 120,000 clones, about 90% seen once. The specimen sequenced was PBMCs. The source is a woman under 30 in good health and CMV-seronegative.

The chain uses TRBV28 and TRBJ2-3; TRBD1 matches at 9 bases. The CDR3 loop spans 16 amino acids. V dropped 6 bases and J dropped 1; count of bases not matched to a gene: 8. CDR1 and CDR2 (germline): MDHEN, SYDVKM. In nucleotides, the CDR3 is TGTGCCAGCAGCTGGGAAACAGGGGGCGGCACAGATACGCAGTATTTT. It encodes CASSWETGGGTDTQYF.

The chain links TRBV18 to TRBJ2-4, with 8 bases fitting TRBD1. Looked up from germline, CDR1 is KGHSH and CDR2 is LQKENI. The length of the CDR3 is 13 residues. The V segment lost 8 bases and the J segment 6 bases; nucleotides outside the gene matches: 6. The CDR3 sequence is CASTETGANIQYF. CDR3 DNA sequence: TGTGCCAGCACTGAGACAGGGGCAAACATTCAGTACTTC.

The CDR3 region has the DNA TGTGCCAGTAGTATCTGGCAGGGTGTGCCAGATACGCAGTATTTT. Translation: CASSIWQGVPDTQYF. This chain links TRBV19 with TRBJ2-3; a possible D gene is TRBD1 (5 bases). Germline V lookup: CDR1 LNHDA, CDR2 SQIVND (reference sequence). Trimming cost V 3 bases and J 4 bases, with 14 bases left between them. The CDR3 length is 15 residues. The full variable domain, its missing parts supplied by reference TRBV19 and TRBJ2-3, is DGGITQSPKYLFRKEGQNVTLSCEQNLNHDAMYWYRQDPGQGLRLIYYSQIVNDFQKGDIAEGYSVSREKKESFPLTVTSAQKNPTAFYLCASSIWQGVPDTQYFGPGTRLTVL.

In nucleotides, the CDR3 is TGTGCCAGCAGTCGTCCGGGACTAGCGGGGACCGGGGAGCTGTTTTTT. Amino acids: CASSRPGLAGTGELFF. This chain uses TRBV27 with TRBJ2-2; 13 bases fit TRBD2. J gave up 5 bases and V 5 bases, and 5 bases lay outside the gene matches. From germline, CDR1 is MNHEY and CDR2 SMNVEV (reference sequence). The CDR3 has 16 amino acids.

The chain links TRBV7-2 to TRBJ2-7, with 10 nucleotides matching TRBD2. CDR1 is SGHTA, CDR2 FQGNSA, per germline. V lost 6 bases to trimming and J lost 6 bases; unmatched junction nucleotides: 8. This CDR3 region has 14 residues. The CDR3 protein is CASSLRTSGSEQYF. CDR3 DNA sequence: TGTGCCAGCAGTCTTAGGACTAGCGGATCCGAGCAGTACTTC.

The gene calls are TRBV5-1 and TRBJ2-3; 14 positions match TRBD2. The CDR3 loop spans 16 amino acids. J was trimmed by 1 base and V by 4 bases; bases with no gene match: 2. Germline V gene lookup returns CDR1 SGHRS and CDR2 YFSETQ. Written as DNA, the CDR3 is TGCGCCAGCAGCCCGGGACTAGCGGGGGGCACAGATACGCAGTATTTT. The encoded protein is CASSPGLAGGTDTQYF.

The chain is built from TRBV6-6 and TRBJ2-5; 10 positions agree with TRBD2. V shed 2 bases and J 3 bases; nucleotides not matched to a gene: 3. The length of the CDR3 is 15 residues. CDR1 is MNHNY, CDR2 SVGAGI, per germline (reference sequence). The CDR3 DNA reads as TGTGCCAGCAGTTACGGTAGCGGGGGGAAAGAGACCCAGTACTTC. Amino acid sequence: CASSYGSGGKETQYF.

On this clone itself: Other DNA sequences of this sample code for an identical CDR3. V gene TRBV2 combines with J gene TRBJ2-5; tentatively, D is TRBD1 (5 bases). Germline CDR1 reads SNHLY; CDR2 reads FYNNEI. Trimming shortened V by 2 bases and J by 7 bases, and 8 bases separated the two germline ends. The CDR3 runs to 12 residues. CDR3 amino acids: CASSERGVTQYF. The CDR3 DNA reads TGTGCCAGCAGTGAAAGGGGTGTGACCCAGTACTTC. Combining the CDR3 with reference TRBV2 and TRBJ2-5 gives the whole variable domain EPEVTQTPSHQVTQMGQEVILRCVPISNHLYFYWYRQILGQKVEFLVSFYNNEISEKSEIFDDQFSVERPDGSNFTLKIRSTKLEDSAMYFCASSERGVTQYFGPGTRLLVL.

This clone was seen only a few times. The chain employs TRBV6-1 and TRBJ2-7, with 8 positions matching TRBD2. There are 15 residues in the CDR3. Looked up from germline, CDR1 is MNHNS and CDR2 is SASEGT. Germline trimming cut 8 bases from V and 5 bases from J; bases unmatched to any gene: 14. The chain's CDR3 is CASPPRYGGADEQYF. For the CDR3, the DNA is TGTGCCAGCCCCCCCAGGTACGGGGGGGCCGACGAGCAGTACTTC.

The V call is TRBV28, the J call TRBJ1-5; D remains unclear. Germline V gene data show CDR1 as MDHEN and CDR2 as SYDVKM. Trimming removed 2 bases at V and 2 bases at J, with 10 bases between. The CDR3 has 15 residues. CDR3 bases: TGTGCCAGCAGTTTAGGTGGGCCGCGCAATCAGCCCCAGCATTTT. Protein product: CASSLGGPRNQPQHF.

The CDR3 sequence is CASSVQRNTEAFF. The CDR3, as DNA: TGTGCCAGCAGCGTTCAGCGGAACACTGAAGCTTTCTTT. The rearrangement joins TRBV9 to TRBJ1-1; D call uncertain. The V gene lost 2 bases and the J gene lost 1 base, with 6 bases spanning the gap. The CDR3 contains 13 residues. CDR1 is SGDLS and CDR2 is YYNGEE in the germline V gene.

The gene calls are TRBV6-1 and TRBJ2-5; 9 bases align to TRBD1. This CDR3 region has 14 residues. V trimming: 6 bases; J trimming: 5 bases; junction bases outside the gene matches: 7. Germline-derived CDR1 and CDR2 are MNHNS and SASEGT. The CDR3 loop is CASSQQGAGETQYF. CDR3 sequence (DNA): TGTGCCAGCAGCCAACAGGGGGCAGGGGAGACCCAGTACTTC.

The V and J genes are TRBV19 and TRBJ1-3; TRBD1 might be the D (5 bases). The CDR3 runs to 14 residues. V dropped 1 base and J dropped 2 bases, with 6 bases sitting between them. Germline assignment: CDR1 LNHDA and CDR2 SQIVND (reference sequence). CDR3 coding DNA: TGTGCCAGTAGTATAGCGGGGGCTGGAAACACCATATATTTT. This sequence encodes CASSIAGAGNTIYF.

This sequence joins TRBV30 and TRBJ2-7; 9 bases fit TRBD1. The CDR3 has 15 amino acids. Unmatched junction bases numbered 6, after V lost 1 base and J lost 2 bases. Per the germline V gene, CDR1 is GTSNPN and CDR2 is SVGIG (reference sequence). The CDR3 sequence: CAWSDPGQGPYEQYF. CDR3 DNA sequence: TGTGCCTGGAGTGACCCGGGACAGGGCCCCTACGAGCAGTACTTC.

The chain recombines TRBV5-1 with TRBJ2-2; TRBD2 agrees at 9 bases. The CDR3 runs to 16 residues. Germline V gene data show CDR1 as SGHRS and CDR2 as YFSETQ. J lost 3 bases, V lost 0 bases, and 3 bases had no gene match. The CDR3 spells CASSLASGEYTGELFF. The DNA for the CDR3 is TGCGCCAGCAGCTTGGCTAGCGGGGAATACACCGGGGAGCTGTTTTTT.

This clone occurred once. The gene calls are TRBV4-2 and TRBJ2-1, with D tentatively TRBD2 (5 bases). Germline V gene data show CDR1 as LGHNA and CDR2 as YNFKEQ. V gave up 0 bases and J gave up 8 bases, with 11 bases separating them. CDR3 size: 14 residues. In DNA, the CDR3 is TGTGCCAGCAGCCAAGATCGGGCGGGCTATGAGCAGTTCTTC. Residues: CASSQDRAGYEQFF.

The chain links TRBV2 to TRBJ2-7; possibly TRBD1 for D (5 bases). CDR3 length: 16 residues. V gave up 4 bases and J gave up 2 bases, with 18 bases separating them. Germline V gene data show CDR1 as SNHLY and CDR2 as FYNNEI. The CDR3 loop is CASSGRQGEITYEQYF. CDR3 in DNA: TGTGCCAGCAGTGGACGCCAGGGCGAAATAACCTACGAGCAGTACTTC.

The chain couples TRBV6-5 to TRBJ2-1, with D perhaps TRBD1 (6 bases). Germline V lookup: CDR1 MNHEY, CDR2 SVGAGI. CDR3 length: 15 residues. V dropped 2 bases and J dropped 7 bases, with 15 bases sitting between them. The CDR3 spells CASSYGGSIVNEQFF. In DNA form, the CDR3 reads TGTGCCAGCAGTTACGGGGGCTCGATTGTGAATGAGCAGTTCTTC.

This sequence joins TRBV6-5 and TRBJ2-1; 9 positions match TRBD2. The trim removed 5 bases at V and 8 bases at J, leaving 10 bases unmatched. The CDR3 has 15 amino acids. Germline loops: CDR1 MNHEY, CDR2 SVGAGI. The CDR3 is CASSPSGTLSDEQFF. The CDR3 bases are TGTGCCAGCAGTCCTAGCGGGACCCTCTCCGATGAGCAGTTCTTC.

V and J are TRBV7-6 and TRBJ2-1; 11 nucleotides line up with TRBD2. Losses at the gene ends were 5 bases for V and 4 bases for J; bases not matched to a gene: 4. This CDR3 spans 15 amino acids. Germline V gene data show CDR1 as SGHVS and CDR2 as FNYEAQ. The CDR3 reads CASSPTSGSYNEQFF. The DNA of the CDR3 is TGTGCCAGCAGCCCCACTAGCGGGAGTTACAATGAGCAGTTCTTC. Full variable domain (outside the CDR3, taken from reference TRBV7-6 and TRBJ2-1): GAGVSQSPRYKVTKRGQDVALRCDPISGHVSLYWYRQALGQGPEFLTYFNYEAQQDKSGLPNDRFSAERPEGSISTLTIQRTEQRDSAMYRCASSPTSGSYNEQFFGPGTRLTVL.